This T cell receptor (beta chain) was captured by sequencing in a study of PD-L1 blockade in urothelial cancer. For the study at large: Patients began atezolizumab, 1,200 mg intravenously every 3 weeks, at some point between 2013 and 2015.

Metastatic or locally advanced urothelial carcinoma was present in the patients. Per-patient samples, pretreatment and on-treatment, numbered 1 to 8. Assay: immunoSEQ multiplex PCR; the TCRdb copy retains only in-frame clones and omits some. Here the sample spans about 52,000 clones, approximately 80% being singletons. J was trimmed by 2 bases and V by 4 bases; bases with no gene match: 7. Germline V CDR1 and CDR2: SGHTA, FQGNSA. The CDR3 contains 15 residues. This TCR derives from a man aged 65 to 85 with urothelial cancer. The chain couples TRBV7-2 to TRBJ2-7; 8 positions match TRBD1. The source was PBMCs, collected around atezolizumab (anti-PD-L1) treatment. CDR3 sequence (DNA): TGTGCCAGCAGCTACCGACAGGGGAGGACCTACGAGCAGTACTTC. Protein: CASSYRQGRTYEQYF.